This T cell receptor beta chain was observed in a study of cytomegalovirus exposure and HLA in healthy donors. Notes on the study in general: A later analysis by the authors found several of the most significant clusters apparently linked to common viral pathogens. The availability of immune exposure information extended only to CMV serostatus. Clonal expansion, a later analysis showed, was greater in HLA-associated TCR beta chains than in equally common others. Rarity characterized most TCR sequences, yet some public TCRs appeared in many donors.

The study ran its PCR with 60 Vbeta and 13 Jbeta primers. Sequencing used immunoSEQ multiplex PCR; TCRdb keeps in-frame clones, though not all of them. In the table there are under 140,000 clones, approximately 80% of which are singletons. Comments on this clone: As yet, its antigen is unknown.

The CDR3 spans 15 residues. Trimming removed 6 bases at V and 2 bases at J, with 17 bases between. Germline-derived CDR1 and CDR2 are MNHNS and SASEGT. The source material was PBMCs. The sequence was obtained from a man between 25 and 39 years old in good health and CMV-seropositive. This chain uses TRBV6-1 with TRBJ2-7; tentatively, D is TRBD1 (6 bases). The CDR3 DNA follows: TGTGCCAGCAGCCTCGGACAGAACAACGCCTACGAGCAGTACTTC. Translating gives CASSLGQNNAYEQYF.